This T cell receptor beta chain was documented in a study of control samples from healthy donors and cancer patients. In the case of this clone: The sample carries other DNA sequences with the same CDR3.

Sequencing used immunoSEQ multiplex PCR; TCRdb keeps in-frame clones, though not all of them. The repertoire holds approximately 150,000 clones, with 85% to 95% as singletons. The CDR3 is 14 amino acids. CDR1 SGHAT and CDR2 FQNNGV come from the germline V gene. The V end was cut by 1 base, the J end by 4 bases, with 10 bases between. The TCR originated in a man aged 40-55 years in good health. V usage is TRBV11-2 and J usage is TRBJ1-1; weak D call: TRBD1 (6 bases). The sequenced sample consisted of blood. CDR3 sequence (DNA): TGTGCCAGCAGCTTAGCAGGGGTGGGCACTGAAGCTTTCTTT. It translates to CASSLAGVGTEAFF.